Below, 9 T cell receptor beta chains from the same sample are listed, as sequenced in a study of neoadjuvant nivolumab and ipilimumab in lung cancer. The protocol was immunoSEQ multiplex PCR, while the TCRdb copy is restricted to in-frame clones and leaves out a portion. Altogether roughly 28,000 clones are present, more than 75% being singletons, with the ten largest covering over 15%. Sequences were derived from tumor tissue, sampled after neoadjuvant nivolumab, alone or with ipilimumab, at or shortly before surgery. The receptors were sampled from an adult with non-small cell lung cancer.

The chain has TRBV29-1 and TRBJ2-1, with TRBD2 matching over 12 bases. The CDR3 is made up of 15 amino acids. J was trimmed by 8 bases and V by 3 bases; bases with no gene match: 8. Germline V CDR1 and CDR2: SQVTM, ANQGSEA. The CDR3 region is CSVEDGLAGSYEQFF. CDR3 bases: TGCAGCGTTGAGGACGGACTAGCGGGGTCGTATGAGCAGTTCTTC.

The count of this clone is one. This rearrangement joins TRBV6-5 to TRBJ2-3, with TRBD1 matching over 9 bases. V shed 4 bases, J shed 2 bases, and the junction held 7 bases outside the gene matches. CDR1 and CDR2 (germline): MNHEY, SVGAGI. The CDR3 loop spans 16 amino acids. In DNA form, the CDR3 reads TGTGCCAGCAGTTCCTCACAGGGGGCTACCACAGATACGCAGTATTTT. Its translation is CASSSSQGATTDTQYF.

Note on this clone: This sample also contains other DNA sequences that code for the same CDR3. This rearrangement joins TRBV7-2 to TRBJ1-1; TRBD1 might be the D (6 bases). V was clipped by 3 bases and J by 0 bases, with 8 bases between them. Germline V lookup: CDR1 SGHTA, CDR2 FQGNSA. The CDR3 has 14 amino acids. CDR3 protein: CASSFGQMNTEAFF. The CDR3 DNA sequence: TGTGCCAGCAGCTTTGGACAGATGAACACTGAAGCTTTCTTT. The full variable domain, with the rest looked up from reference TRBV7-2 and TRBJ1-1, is GAGVSQSPSNKVTEKGKDVELRCDPISGHTALYWYRQSLGQGLEFLIYFQGNSAPDKSGLPSDRFSAERTGGSVSTLTIQRTQQEDSAVYLCASSFGQMNTEAFFGQGTRLTVV.

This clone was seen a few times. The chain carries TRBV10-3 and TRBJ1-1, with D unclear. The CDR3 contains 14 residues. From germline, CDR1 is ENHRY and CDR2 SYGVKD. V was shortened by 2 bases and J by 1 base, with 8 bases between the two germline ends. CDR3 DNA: TGTGCCATCAGTGAGGGTTGGGGGAACACTGAAGCTTTCTTT. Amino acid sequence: CAISEGWGNTEAFF.

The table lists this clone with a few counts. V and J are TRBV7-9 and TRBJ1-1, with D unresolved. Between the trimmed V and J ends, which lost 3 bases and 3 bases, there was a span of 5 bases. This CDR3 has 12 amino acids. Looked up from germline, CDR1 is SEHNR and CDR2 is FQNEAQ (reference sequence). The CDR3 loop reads CASSFSDTEAFF. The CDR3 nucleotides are TGTGCCAGCAGCTTCTCGGACACTGAAGCTTTCTTT.

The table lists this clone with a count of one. This chain's CDR3 is CASSEGTGGSNQPQHF. CDR3 coding DNA: TGCGCCAGCAGCGAGGGGACAGGGGGGAGCAATCAGCCCCAGCATTTT. The J gene is TRBJ1-5, the V gene TRBV5-1; 11 positions match TRBD1. The V segment lost 4 bases and the J segment 1 base; nucleotides outside the gene matches: 4. Germline V lookup: CDR1 SGHRS, CDR2 YFSETQ. The CDR3 sequence is 16 residues long.

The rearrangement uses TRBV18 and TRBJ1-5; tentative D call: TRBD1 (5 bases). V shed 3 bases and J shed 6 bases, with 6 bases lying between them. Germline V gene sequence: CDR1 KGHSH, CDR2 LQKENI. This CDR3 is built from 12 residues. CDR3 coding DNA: TGTGCCAGCTCACCTACAGGTCAGCCCCAGCATTTT. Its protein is CASSPTGQPQHF.

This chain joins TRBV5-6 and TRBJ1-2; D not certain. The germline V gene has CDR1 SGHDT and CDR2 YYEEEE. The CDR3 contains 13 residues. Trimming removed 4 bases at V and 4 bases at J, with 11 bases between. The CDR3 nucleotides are TGTGCCAGCAGCCCTAAGATACGCTATGGCTACACCTTC. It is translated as CASSPKIRYGYTF.

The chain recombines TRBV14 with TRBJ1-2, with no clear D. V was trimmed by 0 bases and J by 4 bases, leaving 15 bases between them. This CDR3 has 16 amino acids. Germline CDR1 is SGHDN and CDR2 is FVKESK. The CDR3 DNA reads TGTGCCAGCAGCCAAGATCAGGCCGGAATCCTCTATGGCTACACCTTC. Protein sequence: CASSQDQAGILYGYTF.